The entry below describes one T cell receptor (beta chain). This record belongs to a study of blood T cell repertoires in COVID-19. Across the study: PBMCs, B-cell-depleted T cells, or T cells provided the cDNA or gDNA that made up the material.

The authors' processing: How many nucleated cells were present was estimated from reference gene primer amplification. Sequencing used immunoSEQ multiplex PCR; TCRdb keeps in-frame clones, though not all of them. V and J calls and clone size follow that table, whereas D and trimming were derived from the DNA. The sample records 60,000 to 85,000 clones, around 83% being singletons. Germline V gene lookup returns CDR1 MDHEN and CDR2 SYDVKM. The CDR3 totals 14 residues. Deletions cut 7 bases from V and 6 bases from J, with 18 bases between. Sequenced: peripheral blood. V usage is TRBV28 and J usage is TRBJ1-1; D is undetermined. This sequence was found in a man older than 75 with acute or convalescent COVID-19. In DNA, the CDR3 is TGTGCCAGCACCCCGGGGAGTCACAAAGCTGAAGCTTTCTTT. Residues: CASTPGSHKAEAFF.